This paragraph covers one TCR beta chain sequence. This clonotype was found a few times. The antigen it recognizes is unknown. No much larger clonotype is one base removed from it; base qualities were not supplied. This sample was taken from a study of vaccination and CD4 T cells after COVID-19 (dated 2022 in TCRdb). Looking at the study overall: SARS-CoV-2 positivity had been established in the convalescent patients by nasal swab PCR, and mild disease was recorded in eight to ten of these patients and severe disease in one. In the convalescent cohort there were six males and four females, among whom were two Hispanic individuals, seven Caucasians, two Asians and one multiracial person. Participants got two doses of the Pfizer-BioNTech BNT162b2 vaccine (n=8) or two doses of the Moderna mRNA-1273 vaccine (n=2). Post-COVID blood samples from convalescent patients were collected a median of roughly 100 days after diagnosis, with a range of roughly 30 to 161 days. Post-vaccine blood samples were taken a median of 72 days after the second vaccine dose, with a range of roughly 13 to 250 days. Overlapping spike peptide pools from SARS-CoV-2 and from the common cold coronaviruses HCoV-NL63, HCoV-OC43 and HCoV-229E were used as culture stimuli. Control cultures received a CEFX viral epitope pool as the positive control, an HIV-1 Nef peptide pool as the negative control, or no peptide. In under twelve COVID-19 convalescent patients and a few infection-naive healthy vaccine recipients, researchers compared the spike-specific CD4+ TCR repertoire from before mRNA vaccination with the repertoire from after.

Based on the germline V gene, the CDR1 and CDR2 sequences are SGHVS and FNYEAQ. The CDR3 runs 13 residues from the cysteine to the phenylalanine. Only the CDR3 portion is preserved as DNA: 39 bases, with reading frame beginning at the first base. A distance of 6 bases separates the germline ends of V and J, which lose 3 bases and 1 base respectively. The library came from PCR. At the Johns Hopkins FTIC core, DNA from the cultured CD4+ T cells underwent TCR sequencing with the Oncomine TCR Beta short-read assay. Genomic DNA was extracted from the cultured CD4+ T cells with the QIAamp micro DNA kit. Oncomine TCR Beta libraries from cultured CD4+ T cells were pooled with unique dual indexes and sequenced on an Illumina iSeq 100. The study's own analysis went as follows. Non-productive sequences were removed, and CDR3s not starting with C, not ending with F or W, or shorter than 7 amino acids were discarded. Antigen-specific clonotypes were identified using the MANAFEST web application through comparison of peptide-stimulated wells with reference and other culture wells. Positive clones required FDR below 0.05, an odds ratio above 5, and productive frequency above 0.1% in at least two of three replicate wells. Cross-reactive clonotypes were defined as significantly expanded in both SARS-CoV-2 spike wells and at least one common cold coronavirus spike condition. Using R version 3.6.1, CDR3 homology was evaluated through Levenshtein distances (stringdist) along with unrooted phylogenetic trees (ape). In TCRdb, the public reads were trimmed at Q25 with fastp and aligned with MiXCR, with productive beta chains retained. Rows merge per CDR3 protein into single entries with the most common DNA and genes. The V and J calls come from TCRdb's annotation, not from the publication. Here the sample has 17,000 or so distinct CDR3 sequences; approximately 45% occur a single time. Together, the top ten hold under 7% of the sample.

Overall study outcomes, separate from this receptor: Relatively few convalescent patients were included in the study, and early timepoints after natural infection were not analyzed. Of the vaccine-specific clones in convalescent patients, 304 of 307, or nearly all, reacted only to SARS-CoV-2 spike and did not cross-react with common cold coronaviruses. The median number of SARS-CoV-2-reactive clonotypes rose from about 23 after infection to roughly 40 after vaccination, but the change was not significant. Among the post-vaccine SARS-CoV-2-reactive clones in convalescent patients, a median about 89% showed up only after vaccination, which suggests vaccine-specific priming.

The treatment or condition label on this specimen signifies: approximately nine-day PBMC culture with coronavirus spike peptide pools or control peptides (ViraFEST assay). To expand antigen-specific T cells with peptide pools and then pick out the expanded clonotypes through TCR sequencing, the study relied on the ViraFEST assay. The positive SARS-CoV-2 PCR tests of the convalescent patients were dated from March to December 2020, before the Alpha, Beta and Delta variants emerged in the United States. Each well held around 2 million PBMCs cultured with approximately 10 ug/ml peptide pools in IMDM containing approximately 4.8% human AB serum and 9.5 to 10 IU/ml IL-2. Half of the culture medium was replaced with fresh IL-2-containing medium on days 3 and 7. CD4+ T cells were isolated after approximately ten days of culture through negative selection using the EasySep CD4+ T cell isolation kit. Ficoll-Paque Plus gradient centrifugation was used to isolate PBMCs from whole blood, and the isolated PBMCs were then either used fresh or cryopreserved at -140C. Culture conditions were generally each tested in triplicate wells.

The TCR was taken from a human donor who had recovered from COVID-19. The specimen comprised CD4+ T cells from blood, cultured in vitro, sampled before SARS-CoV-2 vaccination. Rearrangement joined TRBV7-6 to TRBJ1-1; possibly the D gene is TRBD1, per 5 matching bases. The CDR3 protein sequence reads: CASSFRANTEAFF. The DNA sequence follows: TGTGCCAGCAGCTTCAGGGCGAACACTGAAGCTTTCTTT.